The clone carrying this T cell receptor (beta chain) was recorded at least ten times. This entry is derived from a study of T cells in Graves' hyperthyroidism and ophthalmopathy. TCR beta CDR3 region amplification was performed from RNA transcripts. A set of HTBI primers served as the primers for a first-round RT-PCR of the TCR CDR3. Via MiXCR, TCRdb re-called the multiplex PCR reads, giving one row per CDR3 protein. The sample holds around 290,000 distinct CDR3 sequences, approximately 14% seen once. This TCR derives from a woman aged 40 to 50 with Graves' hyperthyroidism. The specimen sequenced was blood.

The CDR3 protein is CASSFRSYEQYF. The CDR3 DNA sequence: TGTGCCAGCAGCTTTAGGTCCTACGAGCAGTACTTC. The chain couples TRBV7-8 to TRBJ2-7; D remains unclear. The CDR3 totals 12 residues. CDR1 is SGHVS and CDR2 is FQNEAQ in the germline V gene. V gave up 3 bases and J gave up 1 base, with 4 bases separating them. Supplemented by reference TRBV7-8 and TRBJ2-7, the full variable domain reads GAGVSQSPRYKVAKRGQDVALRCDPISGHVSLFWYQQALGQGPEFLTYFQNEAQLDKSGLPSDRFFAERPEGSVSTLKIQRTQQEDSAVYLCASSFRSYEQYFGPGTRLTVT.